This T cell receptor beta chain stems from a study of cytomegalovirus exposure and HLA in healthy donors. Profiling relied on immunoSEQ multiplex PCR, and the TCRdb table lists in-frame clones only, not all of them. The table shows approximately 60,000 clones, with about 91% occurring only once. Germline loops: CDR1 MNHEY, CDR2 SVGAGI. The CDR3 consists of 14 residues. The V segment lost 5 bases and the J segment 5 bases; nucleotides outside the gene matches: 7. This sequence joins TRBV6-5 and TRBJ2-5; 8 bases agree with TRBD1. The sequenced material came from PBMCs. The sequence was collected from a woman aged 18-29 years in good health and CMV-seronegative. The CDR3 region is CASSRETGGETQYF. CDR3 DNA: TGTGCCAGCAGTCGCGAAACAGGGGGGGAGACCCAGTACTTC.